What follows are 28 T cell receptor beta chains derived from one specimen sequenced in a study of shared clonotypes between healthy human individuals. The repertoire was sequenced with immunoSEQ multiplex PCR; TCRdb's copy has only in-frame clones and lacks some. Of about 2.3 million clones listed, 90% to 95% are singletons. The sequenced sample was naive CD4+ T cells from PBMCs. Stated subset: CD45RA+ positively selected. The receptor source for this set is a man between 18 and 29 years old in good health. Some clones in this sample may be carry-over from other donors' samples.

This chain joins TRBV7-2 and TRBJ2-5, with TRBD2 matching 11 bases. The CDR3 loop spans 16 amino acids. Per the germline V gene, CDR1 is SGHTA and CDR2 is FQGNSA. The V and J ends lost 3 bases and 11 bases, in that order; junction bases with no gene match: 14. The CDR3 nucleotides are TGTGCCAGCAGCTTCGACGGGCTAGCGGGAGGACCTCGGCAGTACTTC. Its protein product is CASSFDGLAGGPRQYF.

Comments on this clone: This sample includes further DNA sequences coding for the same CDR3. The chain uses TRBV5-1 and TRBJ2-7, with 8 bases lining up with TRBD1. The V and J ends lost 0 bases and 3 bases, in that order; junction bases with no gene match: 2. The CDR3 spans 14 residues. Germline assignment: CDR1 SGHRS and CDR2 YFSETQ. The CDR3 is CASSLAGGSYEQYF. The CDR3 DNA follows: TGCGCCAGCAGCTTGGCAGGGGGCAGCTACGAGCAGTACTTC.

The CDR3 loop reads CASSTRGQGPGGETQYF. The DNA for the CDR3 is TGTGCCAGCAGCACCCGAGGACAGGGCCCAGGAGGGGAGACCCAGTACTTC. The chain is built from TRBV5-4 and TRBJ2-5, with 8 bases matching TRBD1. Germline CDR1 and CDR2: SGHNT and YYREEE (reference sequence). CDR3 length: 17 amino acids. V shed 4 bases and J 5 bases; nucleotides not matched to a gene: 16.

The V and J genes are TRBV5-1 and TRBJ2-1, with 10 bases fitting TRBD2. The CDR3 runs 15 residues. The germline V gene has CDR1 SGHRS and CDR2 YFSETQ. The ends lost 5 bases at V and 7 bases at J; junction bases unmatched: 9. CDR3 nucleotide sequence: TGCGCCAGCAGTCCCCTAGCGGGAGTAGTAAATGAGCAGTTCTTC. This sequence encodes CASSPLAGVVNEQFF.

The chain couples TRBV30 to TRBJ2-4; 8 bases are shared with TRBD1. The CDR3 covers 14 residues. Per the germline V gene, CDR1 is GTSNPN and CDR2 is SVGIG (reference sequence). Unmatched junction bases numbered 8, after V lost 8 bases and J lost 2 bases. CDR3 loop: CAGGTGGTKNIQYF. DNA for the CDR3: TGTGCCGGAGGGACAGGAGGGACCAAAAACATTCAGTACTTC.

This clone was found once. J is TRBJ1-2 and V is TRBV6-5; 9 bases agree with TRBD1. This CDR3 has 15 residues. The germline V gene has CDR1 MNHEY and CDR2 SVGAGI. Trimming at V came to 2 bases and at J to 4 bases, leaving 5 bases not matched to a gene. DNA of the CDR3: TGTGCCAGCAGTTACGAAACAGGGGGCGCCTATGGCTACACCTTC. Protein sequence: CASSYETGGAYGYTF.

This chain uses TRBV6-5 with TRBJ2-7; tentatively, D is TRBD2 (6 bases). The CDR3 loop spans 14 amino acids. V lost 4 bases to trimming and J lost 3 bases, with 13 bases between them. Germline CDR1 MNHEY, CDR2 SVGAGI. The CDR3 nucleotides read TGTGCCAGCAGTTTATCGGGGGTCCTCTACGAGCAGTACTTC. Residues: CASSLSGVLYEQYF.

This clone was counted a few times. The chain uses TRBV7-3 and TRBJ1-3; D unclear. CDR3 length equals 13 residues. Germline lookup yields CDR1 SGHTA and CDR2 FQGTGA. V was clipped by 4 bases and J by 2 bases, with 6 bases between them. The CDR3 DNA is TGTGCCAGCAGCTCGAATACTGGAAACACCATATATTTT. Protein product: CASSSNTGNTIYF.

The rearrangement links TRBV7-9 to TRBJ1-2; TRBD1 might be the D (6 bases). V was trimmed by 0 bases and J by 7 bases, leaving 12 bases between them. Germline-derived CDR1 and CDR2 are SEHNR and FQNEAQ (reference sequence). This CDR3 comprises 14 residues. The chain's CDR3 is CASSLAPGAVGYTF. The CDR3 DNA is TGTGCCAGCAGCTTAGCGCCGGGGGCGGTTGGCTACACCTTC.

The gene calls are TRBV29-1 and TRBJ2-2, with 8 bases lining up with TRBD2. This CDR3 region has 14 residues. The junction had 4 bases not matched to a gene; V was cut back by 6 bases and J by 1 base. The germline V gene encodes CDR1 SQVTM and CDR2 ANQGSEA. The CDR3 DNA reads as TGCAGCGTCGACCGGGGGGGGAACACCGGGGAGCTGTTTTTT. Protein product: CSVDRGGNTGELFF.

This chain joins TRBV5-1 and TRBJ2-5, with D possibly being TRBD1 (6 bases). V lost 4 bases to trimming and J lost 0 bases, with 16 bases between them. Germline V gene lookup returns CDR1 SGHRS and CDR2 YFSETQ. The CDR3 is 16 residues long. The CDR3 sequence is CASSTNPGTNQETQYF. The CDR3 coding sequence is TGCGCCAGCAGCACGAACCCAGGGACAAACCAAGAGACCCAGTACTTC.

Points on this clone: This CDR3 is also generated by other DNA sequences in the sample. This chain connects TRBV19 to TRBJ1-1, with 7 bases aligning to TRBD1. V dropped 4 bases and J dropped 4; count of bases not matched to a gene: 6. CDR1 and CDR2 (germline): LNHDA, SQIVND (reference sequence). The CDR3 loop spans 14 amino acids. The CDR3 coding sequence is TGTGCCAGTAGTACAAACAGGGGCGGCACTGAAGCTTTCTTT. Protein product: CASSTNRGGTEAFF.

The sample holds a few counts of this clone. As DNA, the CDR3 is TGTGCCAGCAGCCAATTCGGACAGCACAATCAGCCCCAGCATTTT. Its translation is CASSQFGQHNQPQHF. The genes are TRBV16 and TRBJ1-5, with D possibly being TRBD1 (6 bases). V gave up 1 base and J gave up 3 bases, with 10 bases separating them. In germline, CDR1 is KGHSY, CDR2 FQNENV. The CDR3 extends over 15 amino acids.

The CDR3 region has the DNA TGCGCCAGCAGCCCAACAGGGACCTCCGGGGGGGAGCAGTACTTC. This gives the protein CASSPTGTSGGEQYF. The V and J genes are TRBV5-1 and TRBJ2-7, with a possible D match to TRBD2 (7 bases). The CDR3 length is 15 residues. The germline V gene encodes CDR1 SGHRS and CDR2 YFSETQ. V lost 4 bases and J lost 7, with 21 bases in between.

Remarks on this clone: The same CDR3 arises from other DNA sequences in this sample as well. The chain carries TRBV20-1 and TRBJ1-1; D might be TRBD1 (6 bases). Germline V gives CDR1 DFQATT, CDR2 SNEGSKA (reference sequence). The germline V and J ends were trimmed by 6 bases and 1 base, with 6 bases remaining between them. The CDR3 extends over 11 amino acids. The CDR3 protein is CSATGNTEAFF. CDR3 DNA sequence: TGCAGTGCGACAGGGAACACTGAAGCTTTCTTT.

The chain links TRBV6-6 to TRBJ2-1, with D possibly TRBD2 on 6 matching bases. This CDR3 comprises 15 residues. Trimming removed 7 bases at V and 1 base at J, with 14 bases between. Germline assignment: CDR1 MNHNY and CDR2 SVGAGI (reference sequence). The CDR3 here is CASTRRAGSYNEQFF. The CDR3 coding sequence is TGTGCCAGCACTCGGCGGGCGGGATCCTACAATGAGCAGTTCTTC.

This chain joins TRBV5-1 and TRBJ2-7; D possibly corresponds to TRBD1 (6 bases). This CDR3 comprises 14 residues. The germline V and J ends were trimmed by 0 bases and 3 bases, with 10 bases remaining between them. Germline V gives CDR1 SGHRS, CDR2 YFSETQ. The CDR3, as DNA: TGCGCCAGCAGCTTGGTTGTACAGGGCTACGAGCAGTACTTC. Residues: CASSLVVQGYEQYF. The entire variable domain, with the rest obtained from reference TRBV5-1 and TRBJ2-7, is as follows: KAGVTQTPRYLIKTRGQQVTLSCSPISGHRSVSWYQQTPGQGLQFLFEYFSETQRNKGNFPGRFSGRQFSNSRSEMNVSTLELGDSALYLCASSLVVQGYEQYFGPGTRLTVT.

The J gene is TRBJ1-2, the V gene TRBV5-1; 9 positions match TRBD1. Germline V gene sequence: CDR1 SGHRS, CDR2 YFSETQ. J gave up 4 bases and V 2 bases, and 6 bases lay outside the gene matches. This CDR3 is built from 15 residues. CDR3 coding DNA: TGCGCCAGCAGCTTCGGACAGGGGCCATCCTATGGCTACACCTTC. Protein product: CASSFGQGPSYGYTF.

For this clone: This could be a read error, since a much larger clone is one nucleotide away. The chain combines TRBV5-8 with TRBJ2-3; tentatively, D is TRBD2 (6 bases). V was cut by 3 bases and J by 4 bases, with 9 bases left in between. Per germline, CDR1 SGHTS and CDR2 YDEGEE. The CDR3 is made up of 13 amino acids. In DNA form, the CDR3 reads TGTGCCAGCAGCTCCCCGGGGGCAGATACGCAGTATTTT. Encoded protein: CASSSPGADTQYF.

The chain couples TRBV7-9 to TRBJ2-5; 9 positions match TRBD1. V shed 2 bases, J shed 5 bases, and the junction held 6 bases outside the gene matches. From germline, CDR1 is SEHNR and CDR2 FQNEAQ (reference sequence). This CDR3 has 15 amino acids. CDR3 amino acids: CASSLRQGVGETQYF. In DNA, the CDR3 is TGTGCCAGCAGCTTAAGACAGGGGGTAGGGGAGACCCAGTACTTC.

This sequence joins TRBV27 and TRBJ2-7; D is possibly TRBD1 or TRBD2 (6 bases each). Germline V gene lookup returns CDR1 MNHEY and CDR2 SMNVEV (reference sequence). This CDR3 comprises 18 residues. Trimming shortened V by 3 bases and J by 1 base, and 22 bases separated the two germline ends. Written as DNA, the CDR3 is TGTGCCAGCAGTTTTAGGTTTCTAGGGCGGGACAAGTCCTACGAGCAGTACTTC. Protein product: CASSFRFLGRDKSYEQYF.

The chain joins TRBV11-2 to TRBJ1-5; D is unresolved. Germline assignment: CDR1 SGHAT and CDR2 FQNNGV. The CDR3 has 13 amino acids. V was shortened by 5 bases and J by 6 bases, with 11 bases between the two germline ends. The CDR3 loop is CASSMGPGQPQHF. The CDR3 DNA reads TGTGCCAGCAGCATGGGCCCGGGTCAGCCCCAGCATTTT.

This chain connects TRBV28 to TRBJ2-1, with 10 bases aligning to TRBD2. CDR3 length: 17 amino acids. In germline, CDR1 is MDHEN, CDR2 SYDVKM. The V segment lost 4 bases and the J segment 3 bases; nucleotides outside the gene matches: 9. In DNA, the CDR3 is TGTGCCAGCAGTTCCCCCCCCGGGACTAGCGACTACAATGAGCAGTTCTTC. Protein sequence: CASSSPPGTSDYNEQFF.

As concerns this clone: A much more abundant neighbour one base away suggests this may be a read error. V usage is TRBV5-4 and J usage is TRBJ2-5; D is uncertain. The CDR3 has 11 residues. Trimming removed 5 bases at V and 1 base at J, with 3 bases between. Germline V gene sequence: CDR1 SGHNT, CDR2 YYREEE (reference sequence). CDR3 sequence: CASRSQETQYF. CDR3 coding DNA: TGTGCCAGCAGATCCCAAGAGACCCAGTACTTC.

The J gene is TRBJ2-5, the V gene TRBV11-2; D might be TRBD1 or TRBD2, each matching 5 bases. Germline assignment: CDR1 SGHAT and CDR2 FQNNGV. CDR3 length equals 15 residues. V lost 5 bases to trimming and J lost 3 bases, with 16 bases between them. CDR3 sequence: CASSPVGGAKETQYF. CDR3 nucleotide sequence: TGTGCCAGCAGCCCCGTTGGGGGTGCGAAAGAGACCCAGTACTTC. The full variable domain, with the rest looked up from reference TRBV11-2 and TRBJ2-5, is EAGVAQSPRYKIIEKRQSVAFWCNPISGHATLYWYQQILGQGPKLLIQFQNNGVVDDSQLPKDRFSAERLKGVDSTLKIQPAKLEDSAVYLCASSPVGGAKETQYFGPGTRLLVL.

The chain carries TRBV7-8 and TRBJ1-6; D is perhaps TRBD1 (6 bases). There are 15 residues in the CDR3. Germline V gene sequence: CDR1 SGHVS, CDR2 FQNEAQ. V lost 0 bases and J 7 bases, leaving 10 bases between the germline ends. In nucleotides, the CDR3 is TGTGCCAGCAGCTTAGCGAGGCAGGGGAATTCACCCCTCCACTTT. This codes for CASSLARQGNSPLHF.

The gene calls are TRBV29-1 and TRBJ1-1; 11 bases line up with TRBD1. The CDR3 length is 15 residues. From germline, CDR1 is SQVTM and CDR2 ANQGSEA. Trimming at V came to 1 base and at J to 4 bases, leaving 5 bases not matched to a gene. CDR3 region: CSVEAPGQGGTEAFF. The CDR3 coding sequence is TGCAGCGTTGAAGCCCCGGGACAGGGGGGCACTGAAGCTTTCTTT.

The chain employs TRBV7-8 and TRBJ2-2; 9 bases match TRBD1. The V segment lost 4 bases and the J segment 0 bases; nucleotides outside the gene matches: 9. The CDR3 spans 18 residues. CDR1 and CDR2 from the germline V gene are SGHVS and FQNEAQ. The CDR3 sequence: CASSSERGQGANTGELFF. The CDR3 DNA sequence: TGTGCCAGCAGCTCAGAGAGGGGACAGGGAGCGAACACCGGGGAGCTGTTTTTT.